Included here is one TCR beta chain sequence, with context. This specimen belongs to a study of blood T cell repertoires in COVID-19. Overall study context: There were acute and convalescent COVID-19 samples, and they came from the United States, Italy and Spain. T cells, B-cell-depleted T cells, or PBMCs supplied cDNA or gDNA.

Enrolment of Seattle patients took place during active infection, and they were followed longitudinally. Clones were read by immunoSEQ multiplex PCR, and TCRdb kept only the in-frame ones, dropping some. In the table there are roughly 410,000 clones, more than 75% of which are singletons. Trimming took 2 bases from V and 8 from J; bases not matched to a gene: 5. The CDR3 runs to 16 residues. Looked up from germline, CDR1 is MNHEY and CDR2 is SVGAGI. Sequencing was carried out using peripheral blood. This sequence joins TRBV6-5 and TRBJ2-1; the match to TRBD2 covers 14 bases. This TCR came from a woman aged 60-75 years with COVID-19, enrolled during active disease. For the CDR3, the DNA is TGTGCCAGCAGTTACGGACTAGCGGGGGGTGGGGATGAGCAGTTCTTC. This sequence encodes CASSYGLAGGGDEQFF.